Below, 6 T cell receptor beta chains from the same sample are listed, as sequenced in a study of cytomegalovirus exposure and HLA in healthy donors. Both 60 Vbeta primers and 13 Jbeta primers went into the PCR. Measured with immunoSEQ multiplex PCR; TCRdb has only the in-frame clones, and not every one. This table holds some 120,000 clones, 81% found once. Sequencing used PBMCs. These receptors were collected from a man aged 18-30 years in good health and CMV-seronegative.

V is TRBV19 and J is TRBJ1-2; the match to TRBD1 covers 8 bases. The CDR3 runs to 20 residues. J was trimmed by 0 bases and V by 3 bases; bases with no gene match: 18. Germline CDR1 and CDR2: LNHDA and SQIVND (reference sequence). The CDR3 region is CASSILQNLDREDPNYGYTF. The CDR3 nucleotides read TGTGCCAGTAGTATCCTCCAGAATCTGGACAGGGAGGACCCTAACTATGGCTACACCTTC.

This clone was detected a few times. The chain carries TRBV7-9 and TRBJ1-1; tentatively, D is TRBD1 (6 bases). V shed 8 bases and J shed 5 bases, with 18 bases lying between them. The CDR3 has 14 residues. From germline, CDR1 is SEHNR and CDR2 FQNEAQ (reference sequence). CDR3 in amino acids: CASVKQGYNTEAFF. The DNA of the CDR3 is TGTGCCAGCGTGAAACAGGGATATAATACTGAAGCTTTCTTT.

The chain has TRBV29-1 and TRBJ2-1; 9 bases line up with TRBD2. Trimming cost V 5 bases and J 9 bases; bases outside gene matches: 8. CDR1 is SQVTM, CDR2 ANQGSEA, per germline. The CDR3 has 13 amino acids. This CDR3 is CSVNGLANSEQFF. The DNA for the CDR3 is TGCAGCGTTAATGGACTAGCGAATAGTGAGCAGTTCTTC.

The table lists this clone with a few counts. This chain joins TRBV9 and TRBJ1-3, with D possibly matching TRBD1 (5 bases). CDR1 and CDR2 from the germline V gene are SGDLS and YYNGEE. V was trimmed by 2 bases and J by 7 bases, leaving 16 bases between them. The CDR3 is made up of 15 amino acids. CDR3 DNA sequence: TGTGCCAGCAGCGTTGGACAATATGGGATGAACACCATATATTTT. Protein product: CASSVGQYGMNTIYF.

The count of this clone is one. The V and J genes are TRBV7-8 and TRBJ1-6; possible D gene TRBD1, 6 bases. V gave up 1 base and J gave up 9 bases, with 13 bases separating them. The CDR3 consists of 15 residues. CDR1 is SGHVS, CDR2 FQNEAQ, per germline. The CDR3 DNA is TGTGCCAGCAGCTTAGGAGGGGGTGTAAGTTCACCCCTCCACTTT. This translates into CASSLGGGVSSPLHF. The full variable domain, rest sourced from reference TRBV7-8 and TRBJ1-6, is GAGVSQSPRYKVAKRGQDVALRCDPISGHVSLFWYQQALGQGPEFLTYFQNEAQLDKSGLPSDRFFAERPEGSVSTLKIQRTQQEDSAVYLCASSLGGGVSSPLHFGNGTRLTVT.

The rearrangement uses TRBV5-4 and TRBJ2-1, with 9 bases identical to TRBD1. The CDR3 spans 16 residues. With 0 bases clipped from V and 6 bases from J, the junction kept 7 bases outside the gene matches. The germline CDR1 and CDR2 sequences are SGHNT and YYREEE (reference sequence). CDR3 in amino acids: CASSLAGGQGRNEQFF. For the CDR3, the DNA is TGTGCCAGCAGCTTGGCCGGGGGACAGGGACGCAATGAGCAGTTCTTC. Filled out from reference TRBV5-4 and TRBJ2-1, the complete variable domain reads ETGVTQSPTHLIKTRGQQVTLRCSSQSGHNTVSWYQQALGQGPQFIFQYYREEENGRGNFPPRFSGLQFPNYSSELNVNALELDDSALYLCASSLAGGQGRNEQFFGPGTRLTVL.